This T cell receptor (beta chain) was sequenced for a study of blood T cell repertoires in COVID-19. Clones were sequenced by immunoSEQ multiplex PCR, and TCRdb holds only the in-frame ones, with some missing. The sample shows some 87,000 clones, more than 60% of them seen only once. The specimen sequenced was peripheral blood. The receptor comes from a woman older than 75 with active or convalescent COVID-19.

The CDR3 spells CASSLDRGETQYF. The CDR3 nucleotides are TGTGCCAGCAGCTTAGATCGAGGGGAGACCCAGTACTTC. V usage is TRBV11-2 and J usage is TRBJ2-5; D perhaps matches TRBD2 (5 bases). This CDR3 contains 13 residues. Deletions cut 0 bases from V and 5 bases from J, with 7 bases between. CDR1 and CDR2 (germline): SGHAT, FQNNGV.